Detailed here is one T cell receptor (beta chain). Per the study methods: Reference gene primer amplification in the assay estimated nucleated cell counts. Sequencing used immunoSEQ multiplex PCR; TCRdb keeps in-frame clones, though not all of them. The V and J calls and clone size were taken over from that table, and D and trimming were inferred from the DNA. The sample holds under 200,000 clones, roughly 90% seen once. This sample was taken from a study of blood T cell repertoires in COVID-19. Overall study: The study drew acute and convalescent COVID-19 samples from the United States, Italy and Spain. The cDNA or gDNA used as material had been derived from T cells, B-cell-depleted T cells, or PBMCs.

Germline CDR1 reads LNHDA; CDR2 reads SQIVND (reference sequence). This CDR3 has 13 amino acids. The V segment lost 6 bases and the J segment 4 bases; nucleotides outside the gene matches: 4. The sequenced sample consisted of peripheral blood. The receptor comes from a man in his forties or fifties with acute or convalescent COVID-19. J is TRBJ2-3 and V is TRBV19, with 7 bases lining up with TRBD1. In nucleotides, the CDR3 is TGTGCCAGTAGCCCTACAGGGGCAGATACGCAGTATTTT. Translating gives CASSPTGADTQYF.